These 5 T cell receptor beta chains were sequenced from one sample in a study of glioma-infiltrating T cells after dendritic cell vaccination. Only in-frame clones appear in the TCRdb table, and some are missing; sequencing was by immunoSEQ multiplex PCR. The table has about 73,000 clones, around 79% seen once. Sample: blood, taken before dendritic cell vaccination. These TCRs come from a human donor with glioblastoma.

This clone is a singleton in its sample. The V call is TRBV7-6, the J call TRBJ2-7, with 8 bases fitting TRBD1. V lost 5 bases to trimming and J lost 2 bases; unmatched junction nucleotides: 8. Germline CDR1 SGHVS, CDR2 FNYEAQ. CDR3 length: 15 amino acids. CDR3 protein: CASSPGTGKTYEQYF. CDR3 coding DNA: TGTGCCAGCAGCCCCGGGACAGGAAAGACCTACGAGCAGTACTTC.

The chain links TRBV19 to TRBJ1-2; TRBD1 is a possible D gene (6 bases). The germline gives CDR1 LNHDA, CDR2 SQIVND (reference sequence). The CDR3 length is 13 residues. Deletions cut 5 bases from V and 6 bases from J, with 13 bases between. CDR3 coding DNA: TGTGCCAGTAGTGAACGGACAGAGCATGGCTACACCTTC. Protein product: CASSERTEHGYTF.

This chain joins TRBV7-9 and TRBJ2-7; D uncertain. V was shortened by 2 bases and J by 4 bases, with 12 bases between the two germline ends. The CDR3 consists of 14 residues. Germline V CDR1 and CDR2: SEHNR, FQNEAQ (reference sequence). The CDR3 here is CASSLTGSAYEQYV. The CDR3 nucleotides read TGTGCCAGCAGCTTAACCGGGTCTGCTTACGAGCAGTACGTC.

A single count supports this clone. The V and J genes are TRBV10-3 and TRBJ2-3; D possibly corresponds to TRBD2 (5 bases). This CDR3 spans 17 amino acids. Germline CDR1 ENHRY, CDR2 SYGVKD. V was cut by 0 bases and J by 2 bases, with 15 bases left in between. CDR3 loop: CAISESIPGFNTDTQYF. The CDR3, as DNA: TGTGCCATCAGTGAGTCCATTCCGGGGTTTAACACAGATACGCAGTATTTT.

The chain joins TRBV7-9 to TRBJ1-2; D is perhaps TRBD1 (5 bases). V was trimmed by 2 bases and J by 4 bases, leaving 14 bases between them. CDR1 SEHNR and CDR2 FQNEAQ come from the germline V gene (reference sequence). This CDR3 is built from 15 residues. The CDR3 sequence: CASSLSDSDVYGYTF. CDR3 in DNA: TGTGCCAGCAGCTTAAGTGACAGCGACGTCTATGGCTACACCTTC.